The present TCR beta chain was sequenced within a study of blood T cell repertoires in COVID-19. Study at large: The origin of the acute and convalescent COVID-19 samples was the United States, Italy and Spain. In each case, the material was cDNA or gDNA derived from T cells, B-cell-depleted T cells, or PBMCs.

Source study methods: By means of reference gene primer amplification, nucleated cell counts were estimated. Assay: immunoSEQ multiplex PCR; the TCRdb copy retains only in-frame clones and omits some. V, J and clone size are taken as reported in that table, and D and trimming were inferred from the DNA itself. The sample includes roughly 290,000 clones, about 89% seen only once; the top ten take around 0.84%. Germline V gene lookup returns CDR1 LGHDT and CDR2 YNNKEL (reference sequence). The J segment lost 3 bases and the V segment lost 0 bases, leaving 4 bases of the junction unmatched. The CDR3 totals 16 residues.

The material sequenced was peripheral blood. The genes are TRBV3-1 (or the pseudogene TRBV3-2) and TRBJ2-1; 8 bases fit TRBD2. This sequence originates from a man in his thirties or forties with acute or convalescent COVID-19. The CDR3 DNA sequence: TGTGCCAGCAGCCAAGATGGAACTAGCGGCTACAATGAGCAGTTCTTC. Protein sequence: CASSQDGTSGYNEQFF.